These 19 T cell receptor beta chains came from one sample sequenced in a study of CD8+ T cells in alopecia areata. Sequencing used cDNA as its template, made by extracting RNA and reverse transcribing it. Produced via immunoSEQ multiplex PCR; TCRdb's table is partial and in-frame only. The table includes about 98,000 clones, 35% to 45% detected once. Sequencing was performed on CD4+ T cells sorted from blood. The receptors stem from a human donor with alopecia areata.

This clone was detected a few times. The rearrangement links TRBV29-1 to TRBJ2-1; unclear D gene. Per the germline V gene, CDR1 is SQVTM and CDR2 is ANQGSEA. The V end lost 5 bases, the J end lost 4 bases, and 15 bases lay between the germline ends. There are 14 residues in the CDR3. The CDR3 spells CSVPSAGGYNEQFF. The DNA of the CDR3 is TGCAGCGTTCCTTCGGCCGGCGGATACAATGAGCAGTTCTTC.

The chain is built from TRBV12-5 and TRBJ2-7, with a tentative D call TRBD1 (6 bases). In germline, CDR1 is LGHNT, CDR2 FRNRAP. The CDR3 covers 15 residues. The V end was cut by 7 bases, the J end by 9 bases, with 25 bases between. CDR3 sequence (DNA): TGTGCTAGTGCTCCTAGGGCCCCAACAGGGAACTCGCAGTACTTC. Protein: CASAPRAPTGNSQYF.

The V gene is TRBV5-1, the J gene TRBJ1-4, with 10 bases fitting TRBD1. The junction had 7 bases not matched to a gene; V was cut back by 3 bases and J by 5 bases. This CDR3 is 16 amino acids long. Germline-derived CDR1 and CDR2 are SGHRS and YFSETQ. The CDR3 DNA reads as TGCGCCAGCAGCTCGGGACAGGGGACGATAAATGAAAAACTGTTTTTT. Protein product: CASSSGQGTINEKLFF.

The chain is built from TRBV4-2 and TRBJ2-7; D gene unclear. Between the trimmed V and J ends, which lost 4 bases and 0 bases, there was a span of 10 bases. The CDR3 covers 14 residues. The V gene's germline CDR1 is LGHNA and CDR2 YNFKEQ. This CDR3 reads CASSPEARSYEQYF. The DNA for the CDR3 is TGTGCCAGCAGCCCCGAAGCACGCTCCTACGAGCAGTACTTC.

In its sample, this clone was seen a few times. The chain joins TRBV28 to TRBJ1-1, with D perhaps TRBD1 (5 bases). The germline CDR1 and CDR2 sequences are MDHEN and SYDVKM. V was clipped by 2 bases and J by 2 bases, with 9 bases between them. The CDR3 sequence is 14 residues long. The DNA of the CDR3 is TGTGCCAGCAGTTTAGGGGGGTTTAACACTGAAGCTTTCTTT. Amino acids: CASSLGGFNTEAFF.

A few counts support this clone. For the CDR3, the DNA is TGCAGCGTTGCAGCGGAGTACAATGAGCAGTTCTTC. Protein sequence: CSVAAEYNEQFF. The J gene is TRBJ2-1, the V gene TRBV29-1; TRBD2 is a possible D gene (5 bases). The germline gives CDR1 SQVTM, CDR2 ANQGSEA. Trimming removed 4 bases at V and 4 bases at J, with 8 bases between. The CDR3 loop spans 12 amino acids.

The chain combines TRBV30 with TRBJ2-5; tentative D call: TRBD1 (5 bases). Trimming removed 3 bases from V and 10 bases from J, with 12 bases in between. The CDR3 has 11 residues. Germline CDR1 GTSNPN, CDR2 SVGIG (reference sequence). CDR3 bases: TGTGCCTGGAGCCAAGACAGTATCCAGTACTTC. Translating gives CAWSQDSIQYF.

The sample holds a few counts of this clone. This sequence joins TRBV29-1 and TRBJ2-5; 8 nucleotides agree with TRBD1. With 6 bases clipped from V and 0 bases from J, the junction kept 3 bases outside the gene matches. Germline V lookup: CDR1 SQVTM, CDR2 ANQGSEA. The CDR3 contains 13 residues. CDR3 nucleotides: TGCAGCGTCCGGGACAGGAACCAAGAGACCCAGTACTTC. Translated, it gives CSVRDRNQETQYF.

V and J are TRBV6-5 and TRBJ2-5; D perhaps matches TRBD1 (6 bases). The V gene lost 8 bases and the J gene lost 5 bases, with 21 bases spanning the gap. Per the germline V gene, CDR1 is MNHEY and CDR2 is SVGAGI. This CDR3 contains 15 residues. The CDR3 spells CASQPTGPERETQYF. The DNA of the CDR3 is TGTGCCAGCCAACCGACAGGTCCGGAACGGGAGACCCAGTACTTC.

Remarks on this clone: Possible read error: a much larger clone is one base away. The sample has other DNA sequences that encode this CDR3 too. The rearrangement joins TRBV5-1 to TRBJ2-5; D is ambiguous. There are 11 residues in the CDR3. V lost 2 bases to trimming and J lost 3 bases, with 2 bases between them. Germline V gene data show CDR1 as SGHRS and CDR2 as YFSETQ. CDR3 protein: CASSLEETQYF. Here the CDR3 DNA reads TGCGCCAGCAGCTTAGAAGAGACCCAGTACTTC.

The sample holds a few counts of this clone. The rearrangement joins TRBV30 to TRBJ2-6; the D gene is possibly TRBD2 (7 bases). V lost 3 bases to trimming and J lost 2 bases, with 11 bases between them. The CDR3 covers 15 residues. Germline V gene sequence: CDR1 GTSNPN, CDR2 SVGIG (reference sequence). The CDR3 loop is CAWSFGGPGANVLTF. CDR3 coding DNA: TGTGCCTGGAGCTTCGGGGGGCCTGGGGCCAACGTCCTGACTTTC.

This clone has just a few counts. The genes are TRBV5-4 and TRBJ1-2; D ambiguous. Per the germline V gene, CDR1 is SGHNT and CDR2 is YYREEE (reference sequence). Trimming pared 4 bases from V and 4 bases from J, leaving 11 bases between. The CDR3 sequence is 13 residues long. CDR3 bases: TGTGCCAGCAGCGCCGACATAAGCTATGGCTACACCTTC. Translated: CASSADISYGYTF.

This chain links TRBV28 with TRBJ1-2; TRBD1 might be the D (5 bases). Germline assignment: CDR1 MDHEN and CDR2 SYDVKM. The V gene lost 6 bases and the J gene lost 4 bases, with 15 bases spanning the gap. This CDR3 spans 14 amino acids. This CDR3 reads CASSPGTAGYGYTF. In DNA, the CDR3 is TGTGCCAGCAGCCCCGGGACGGCGGGCTATGGCTACACCTTC.

This clone was counted only a few times. V gene TRBV29-1 combines with J gene TRBJ2-1, with 13 bases aligning to TRBD2. Germline V gives CDR1 SQVTM, CDR2 ANQGSEA. This CDR3 is 13 amino acids long. J gave up 9 bases and V 5 bases, and 4 bases lay outside the gene matches. The CDR3 loop is CSVKGLAGFEQFF. CDR3 in DNA: TGCAGCGTTAAGGGACTAGCGGGATTTGAGCAGTTCTTC.

The gene calls are TRBV5-1 and TRBJ2-7; TRBD1 aligns across 10 bases. The germline V gene encodes CDR1 SGHRS and CDR2 YFSETQ. Unmatched junction bases numbered 9, after V lost 4 bases and J lost 5 bases. The CDR3 length is 15 residues. CDR3 residues: CASSVGGQGNDEQYF. The CDR3 DNA sequence: TGCGCCAGCAGCGTTGGGGGACAGGGGAACGACGAGCAGTACTTC.

This clone showed up just a few times. The CDR3 sequence is CASTPEAYEQYF. CDR3 DNA: TGTGCCAGTACCCCGGAGGCCTACGAGCAGTACTTC. The chain joins TRBV2 to TRBJ2-7, with D maybe TRBD2 (5 bases). Per germline, CDR1 SNHLY and CDR2 FYNNEI. Trimming left V 9 bases short and J 2 bases short, with 11 bases between. The CDR3 has 12 amino acids.

The V call is TRBV5-6, the J call TRBJ2-2; D tentatively fits TRBD1 or TRBD2 (5 bases each). The CDR3 sequence is 14 residues long. Germline V gives CDR1 SGHDT, CDR2 YYEEEE. V was trimmed by 3 bases and J by 3 bases, leaving 9 bases between them. Here the CDR3 DNA reads TGTGCCAGCAGCTCAGGGACCGACACCGGGGAGCTGTTTTTT. It is translated as CASSSGTDTGELFF.

This clone appeared a few times. The CDR3: CASSQDQNTEAFF. CDR3 coding DNA: TGTGCCAGCAGCCAGGATCAGAACACTGAAGCTTTCTTT. The chain joins TRBV6-6 to TRBJ1-1; D is ambiguous. Germline V CDR1 and CDR2: MNHNY, SVGAGI (reference sequence). The CDR3 runs 13 residues. Trimming took 6 bases from V and 1 from J, leaving 9 bases between them.

The chain employs TRBV11-2 and TRBJ2-5, with TRBD2 identical over 9 bases. Germline loops: CDR1 SGHAT, CDR2 FQNNGV. With 4 bases clipped from V and 5 bases from J, the junction kept 5 bases outside the gene matches. CDR3 length: 14 residues. The CDR3 nucleotides are TGTGCCAGCAGCTCAAGCGGGGGGTATGAGACCCAGTACTTC. It is translated as CASSSSGGYETQYF.